The T cell receptor beta chain described here comes from a study of cytomegalovirus exposure and HLA in healthy donors. Overall study results and limits: For most TCR beta V segments, an earlier analysis put the productive rate at about 90% or about 30% of the time.

Comments on this clone: Its cognate antigen is unknown.

Vbeta (60) and Jbeta (13) primers were used in the PCR. Sequencing was performed with immunoSEQ multiplex PCR; in TCRdb, only in-frame clones are kept and a portion is missing. The sample contains around 200,000 clones, about four fifths of which appear only once. The sequencing sample was made of PBMCs. The receptor comes from a woman aged 45-65 years in good health and CMV-seropositive.

CDR3 sequence reads: CAWSGGGEAFF. The CDR3 DNA reads as TGTGCCTGGAGCGGCGGTGGTGAAGCTTTCTTT. The chain uses TRBV30 and TRBJ1-1; unclear D gene. Germline V gene sequence: CDR1 GTSNPN, CDR2 SVGIG (reference sequence). The germline V and J ends were trimmed by 3 bases and 7 bases, with 9 bases remaining between them. CDR3 length: 11 amino acids.